This passage covers 15 T cell receptor beta chains from one sample sequenced in a study of OX40 agonist ivuxolimab in advanced cancers. The repertoire was sequenced with immunoSEQ multiplex PCR; TCRdb's copy has only in-frame clones and lacks some. Counted here are around 63,000 clones, approximately 90% occurring once; the ten biggest clones make up 10% to 11%. Sample: CD4+ or CD8+ T cells sorted from blood, taken in a trial of the OX40 agonist ivuxolimab. The receptors stem from an adult with an advanced solid tumor such as melanoma, head and neck, liver or kidney cancer.

The chain recombines TRBV9 with TRBJ1-2, with TRBD1 matching 10 bases. V shed 4 bases and J 8 bases; nucleotides not matched to a gene: 17. This CDR3 contains 17 residues. The V gene's germline CDR1 is SGDLS and CDR2 YYNGEE. As DNA, the CDR3 is TGTGCCAGCAGCCCTTTTCCCCTCGACAGGGGGCTAGGAGGCTACACCTTC. The encoded protein is CASSPFPLDRGLGGYTF.

The rearrangement joins TRBV6-1 to TRBJ1-1; 7 bases are shared with TRBD1. There are 14 residues in the CDR3. With V trimmed by 5 bases and J by 10 bases, 13 bases remained unmatched. The germline CDR1 and CDR2 sequences are MNHNS and SASEGT. The CDR3 here is CASSPGTAYGVAFF. The CDR3 nucleotides read TGTGCCAGCAGTCCCGGGACAGCCTACGGGGTAGCTTTCTTT.

The chain combines TRBV6-5 with TRBJ2-5; D not resolved. This CDR3 has 11 residues. Germline V gives CDR1 MNHEY, CDR2 SVGAGI. The V and J ends lost 0 bases and 4 bases respectively, with 0 bases between them. The CDR3 DNA reads as TGTGCCAGCAGTTACTCAGAGACCCAGTACTTC. It codes for CASSYSETQYF.

This rearrangement joins TRBV5-1 to TRBJ1-1; the D gene is possibly TRBD1 (6 bases). Trimming shortened V by 4 bases and J by 3 bases, and 13 bases separated the two germline ends. This CDR3 comprises 14 residues. Germline V gene sequence: CDR1 SGHRS, CDR2 YFSETQ. As DNA, the CDR3 is TGCGCCAGCAGCCTAACAGGGTTGGACACTGAAGCTTTCTTT. Translating it yields CASSLTGLDTEAFF.

The sample holds a few counts of this clone. The V gene is TRBV6-4, the J gene TRBJ1-2; a possible D gene is TRBD1 (5 bases). This CDR3 contains 15 residues. Trimming removed 0 bases at V and 7 bases at J, with 15 bases between. Germline V gene data show CDR1 as MRHNA and CDR2 as SNTAGT. This CDR3 is CASSDSAAGRSGYTF. The CDR3 DNA follows: TGTGCCAGCAGTGACTCGGCGGCAGGGCGAAGTGGCTACACCTTC.

V usage is TRBV7-9 and J usage is TRBJ1-6; no reliable D call. The CDR3 extends over 12 amino acids. Per germline, CDR1 SEHNR and CDR2 FQNEAQ (reference sequence). V lost 1 base, J lost 8 bases, and 3 bases lay in between. The CDR3 nucleotides are TGTGCCAGCAGCTTAGGGGATTCACCCCTCCACTTT. It encodes CASSLGDSPLHF.

The gene calls are TRBV7-9 and TRBJ2-2; TRBD1 matches 10 bases. Per the germline V gene, CDR1 is SEHNR and CDR2 is FQNEAQ (reference sequence). This CDR3 region has 18 residues. The ends lost 4 bases at V and 1 base at J; junction bases unmatched: 9. The CDR3 bases are TGTGCCAGCAGCTCGCTCGAAGGACAGGGGGAGAACACCGGGGAGCTGTTTTTT. Protein: CASSSLEGQGENTGELFF.

The chain is built from TRBV6-6 and TRBJ2-4; D perhaps matches TRBD1 (6 bases). The V gene's germline CDR1 is MNHNY and CDR2 SVGAGI (reference sequence). The V end was cut by 2 bases, the J end by 12 bases, with 11 bases between. The CDR3 runs to 12 residues. CDR3 in amino acids: CASSYGQGNQYF. DNA for the CDR3: TGTGCCAGCAGTTACGGTCAGGGGAATCAGTACTTC.

The genes are TRBV25-1 and TRBJ2-1; tentatively, D is TRBD1 or TRBD2 (6 bases each). Germline V lookup: CDR1 MGHDK, CDR2 SYGVNS. The V end was cut by 4 bases, the J end by 8 bases, with 12 bases between. The CDR3 sequence is 13 residues long. CDR3 residues: CASSVGGLYEQFF. As DNA, the CDR3 is TGTGCCAGCAGTGTCGGGGGCCTATATGAGCAGTTCTTC.

V is TRBV6-6 and J is TRBJ2-1; 13 positions match TRBD2. Germline CDR1 reads MNHNY; CDR2 reads SVGAGI (reference sequence). The CDR3 runs to 14 residues. J lost 9 bases, V lost 4 bases, and 3 bases had no gene match. The CDR3: CASSWGLAGLEQFF. The DNA for the CDR3 is TGTGCCAGCAGTTGGGGACTAGCGGGACTTGAGCAGTTCTTC.

This chain links TRBV2 with TRBJ2-7; the match to TRBD1 covers 7 bases. The germline V gene encodes CDR1 SNHLY and CDR2 FYNNEI. V shed 6 bases, J shed 6 bases, and the junction held 5 bases outside the gene matches. CDR3 length: 12 amino acids. CDR3 DNA: TGTGCCAGCAGAGAGACAGGGAGCGAGCAGTACTTC. Its protein product is CASRETGSEQYF.

The J gene is TRBJ2-7, the V gene TRBV2, with TRBD1 as a possible D gene (7 bases). Trimming left V 4 bases short and J 0 bases short, with 16 bases between. This CDR3 is built from 16 residues. In germline, CDR1 is SNHLY, CDR2 FYNNEI. CDR3 residues: CASSVLAGQSSYEQYF. The CDR3 coding sequence is TGTGCCAGCAGTGTCCTCGCGGGACAGAGCTCCTACGAGCAGTACTTC.

J is TRBJ2-3 and V is TRBV9; unclear D gene. Germline lookup yields CDR1 SGDLS and CDR2 YYNGEE. Trimming removed 0 bases at V and 4 bases at J, with 12 bases between. The CDR3 length is 15 residues. Here the CDR3 DNA reads TGTGCCAGCAGCGTAGCCAGGACCGGCGCAGATACGCAGTATTTT. As protein: CASSVARTGADTQYF.

V gene TRBV2 combines with J gene TRBJ1-6, with 7 nucleotides matching TRBD1. CDR3 size: 15 residues. The V segment lost 4 bases and the J segment 8 bases; nucleotides outside the gene matches: 8. CDR1 SNHLY and CDR2 FYNNEI come from the germline V gene. DNA of the CDR3: TGTGCCAGCAGTGGGGAGGGGGACAGTCATTCACCCCTCCACTTT. Encoded protein: CASSGEGDSHSPLHF.

The chain links TRBV4-2 to TRBJ2-7; D remains ambiguous. Germline assignment: CDR1 LGHNA and CDR2 YNFKEQ. The CDR3 extends over 15 amino acids. V was cut by 0 bases and J by 0 bases, with 9 bases left in between. This chain's CDR3 is CASSQESRSSYEQYF. DNA of the CDR3: TGTGCCAGCAGCCAAGAATCCAGAAGCTCCTACGAGCAGTACTTC.